This T cell receptor beta chain derives from a study of T cells in localized non-small cell lung cancer. Sequencing used immunoSEQ multiplex PCR; TCRdb keeps in-frame clones, though not all of them. The top ten hold approximately 13% of the sample, which has over a thousand clones, roughly a quarter seen once. Regarding this clone: Its cognate antigen is unknown.

The study, taken as a whole, reports: It was uninvolved adjacent lung that showed the highest T cell clonality, exceeding tumor. Median detection of top 100 tumor clones in adjacent lung was around 59 clones.

Trimming removed 6 bases from V and 0 bases from J, with 14 bases in between. Germline values: CDR1 LNHNV, CDR2 YYDKDF (reference sequence). This CDR3 is 15 amino acids long. The receptor was isolated from a man aged 35 to 70 with stage II squamous cell lung carcinoma. The genes are TRBV15 and TRBJ1-2; D call uncertain. Source: normal lung tissue next to the tumor, taken before any cancer treatment. CDR3 region: CATRGRAGPNYGYTF. DNA for the CDR3: TGTGCCACCAGGGGCAGAGCGGGTCCTAACTATGGCTACACCTTC.